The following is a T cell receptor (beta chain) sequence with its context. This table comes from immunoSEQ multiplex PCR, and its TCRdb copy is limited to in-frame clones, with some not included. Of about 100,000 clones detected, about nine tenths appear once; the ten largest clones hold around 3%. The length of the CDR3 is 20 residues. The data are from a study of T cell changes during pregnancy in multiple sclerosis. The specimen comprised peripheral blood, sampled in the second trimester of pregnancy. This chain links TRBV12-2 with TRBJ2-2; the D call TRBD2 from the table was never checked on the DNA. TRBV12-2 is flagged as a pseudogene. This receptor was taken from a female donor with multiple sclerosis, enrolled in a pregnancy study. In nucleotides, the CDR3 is TGTGCAAGTCGCTTAGTCAGATTCGGGTCTAGCGGTTCTCAGACCGGGGAGCTGTTTTTT. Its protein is CASRLVRFGSSGSQTGELFF.